The rows below give T cell receptor beta chains drawn from one sample of a study of T cells in localized non-small cell lung cancer. Using immunoSEQ multiplex PCR, the repertoire was profiled, and TCRdb retains in-frame clones only, with some absent. The data contain more than 15,000 clones, about nine tenths of them singletons. This sample comprised peripheral blood, obtained before any cancer treatment. The source of these receptors is a man aged 35 to 69 with stage I lung adenocarcinoma. Both conserved end residues are part of each CDR3. D genes are given only for firm matches. Expanded clones are given a class, and other clones once, few, many or no size at all.

cdr3_length j_call v_call d_call clone_size cdr3_nt cdr3_aa
15 TRBJ2-6 TRBV28 TRBD2 once TGTGCCAGCAGGCTAGCGGTCTCTGGGGCCAACGTCCTGACTTTC CASRLAVSGANVLTF
14 TRBJ2-2 TRBV5-4 . . TGTGCCAGCTCCCGACCCGGTAACACCGGGGAGCTGTTTTTT CASSRPGNTGELFF
12 TRBJ2-2 TRBV27 . . TGTGCCAGCAGTTTTAGGTCCGGGGAGCTGTTTTTT CASSFRSGELFF
16 TRBJ1-2 TRBV5-1 TRBD1 . TGCGCCAGCAGCCCTCGAATGGGACAGGGGGCGGCTGGCTACACCTTC CASSPRMGQGAAGYTF
15 TRBJ1-2 TRBV5-4 . . TGTGCCAGCAGCTCAGGTTACCTGGGAAACTATGGCTACACCTTC CASSSGYLGNYGYTF
14 TRBJ2-3 TRBV5-6 . . TGTGCCAGCAGAGTATGGGGGGAAGAGGATACGCAGTATTTT CASRVWGEEDTQYF
14 TRBJ2-2 TRBV7-2 TRBD1 . TGTGCCAGCAGCCGTTCACAGGGGGCCGGGGAGCTGTTTTTT CASSRSQGAGELFF
10 TRBJ2-1 TRBV2 . . TGTGCCAGCGGCGGGGATGAGCAGTTCTTC CASGGDEQFF
16 TRBJ2-5 TRBV6-6 TRBD2 . TGTGCCAGCGGAGGGGGAGGGCTAGCGGGTTTAGAGACCCAGTACTTC CASGGGGLAGLETQYF
15 TRBJ2-1 TRBV2 . . TGTGCCAGCAGTGGGAGTGGGGACTCCCGCAATGAGCAGTTCTTC CASSGSGDSRNEQFF
15 TRBJ1-1 TRBV6-6 . . TGTGCCAGCAGTTTAACCGGACAGCTGGTCACTGAAGCTTTCTTT CASSLTGQLVTEAFF
15 TRBJ1-1 TRBV9 . . TGTGCCAGCAGCGTAGATGGGGGTTCTAACACTGAAGCTTTCTTT CASSVDGGSNTEAFF
14 TRBJ1-2 TRBV5-6 . . TGTGCCAGCAGCCCCAGTTGGGGGCTTCATGGCTACACCTTC CASSPSWGLHGYTF
13 TRBJ2-7 TRBV7-2 . . TGTGCCAGCAGCCCGCAGCCCGCCTACGAGCAGTACTTC CASSPQPAYEQYF
17 TRBJ1-1 TRBV4-1 . . TGCGCCAGCAGCCGGGGAGGGGCCCGGTCGTCGAACACTGAAGCTTTCTTT CASSRGGARSSNTEAFF
15 TRBJ2-1 TRBV5-1 TRBD2 once TGCGCCAGCAGCCGGTTAGCGGGAGGTTACAATGAGCAGTTCTTC CASSRLAGGYNEQFF
12 TRBJ1-2 TRBV9 . . TGTGCCAGCAAGGGGGACGGCTATGGCTACACCTTC CASKGDGYGYTF
14 TRBJ2-1 TRBV6-1 . . TGTGCCAGCAGTCCTTCGTTGGGTAAAAGTGAGCAGTTCTTC CASSPSLGKSEQFF
11 TRBJ1-1 TRBV27 . . TGTGCCAGCAGTTTGTACGGTGAAGCTTTCTTT CASSLYGEAFF
12 TRBJ1-5 TRBV2 . . TGTGCCAGCGGGGACACCGGTCAGCCCCAGCATTTT CASGDTGQPQHF
13 TRBJ2-2 TRBV7-9 . . TGTGCCAGCAGCTTAGAGGGCACCGGGGAGCTGTTTTTT CASSLEGTGELFF
13 TRBJ1-4 TRBV7-9 . . TGTGCCAGCGGCGACAGTCTGAATGAAAAACTGTTTTTT CASGDSLNEKLFF
14 TRBJ1-6 TRBV7-2 . . TGTGCCAGCAGCCCGTGGCGCGATAAGTCACCCCTCCACTTT CASSPWRDKSPLHF
12 TRBJ2-3 TRBV7-2 TRBD2 once TGTGCCAGCAGTCCGACGGGGGGTACGCAGTATTTT CASSPTGGTQYF
13 TRBJ1-1 TRBV19 TRBD1 . TGTGCCAGTAGTGACAGGGTGAACACTGAAGCTTTCTTT CASSDRVNTEAFF
13 TRBJ2-7 TRBV4-1 . . TGCGCCAGCAGCCAAGATAGATACTACGAGCAGTACTTC CASSQDRYYEQYF
13 TRBJ2-7 TRBV19 TRBD1 . TGTGCCAGTAGTCCCGGGACAGCCTACGAGCAGTACTTC CASSPGTAYEQYF
16 TRBJ1-2 TRBV19 . . TGTGCCAGTAGTATCGCCTCAGGGACCAGTAACTATGGCTACACCTTC CASSIASGTSNYGYTF
13 TRBJ2-5 TRBV5-6 . . TGTGCCAGCAGCTTGAATGCCGGAGAGACCCAGTACTTC CASSLNAGETQYF
15 TRBJ2-2 TRBV25-1 . . TGTGCCAGCAGTGAATCCGGGAGTAAGACCGGGGAGCTGTTTTTT CASSESGSKTGELFF
14 TRBJ1-1 TRBV27 . . TGTGCCAGCAGTTTACCGGGGCCGGGGAATGAAGCTTTCTTT CASSLPGPGNEAFF
13 TRBJ2-1 TRBV10-2 TRBD1 . TGCGCCAGCAGTGAGTCGGGACAGAATGAGCAGTTCTTC CASSESGQNEQFF
13 TRBJ1-2 TRBV27 . . TGTGCCAGCAGTTTGAAGGGCAACTATGGCTACACCTTC CASSLKGNYGYTF
16 TRBJ2-1 TRBV10-3 . . TGTGCCATCAGTGTGGGGGCGGCAAGCTCCTACAATGAGCAGTTCTTC CAISVGAASSYNEQFF
13 TRBJ1-1 TRBV30 . . TGTGCCTGGAGTGTCCCAGGGAGAACTGAAGCTTTCTTT CAWSVPGRTEAFF
19 TRBJ1-1 TRBV7-2 . . TGTGCCAGCAGCTTAGAAGGCAGGGGAGGGCCTTTACCCTACACTGAAGCTTTCTTT CASSLEGRGGPLPYTEAFF
12 TRBJ2-3 TRBV11-3 . once TGTGCCAGCAGCCTGAGCGGCGATACGCAGTATTTT CASSLSGDTQYF
14 TRBJ2-7 TRBV5-6 . . TGTGCCAGTCGGAGCGGGTTCGACTCCTACGAGCAGTACTTC CASRSGFDSYEQYF
15 TRBJ1-4 TRBV9 . . TGTGCCAGCAGCGCGACTGGAGGGGATTATGAAAAACTGTTTTTT CASSATGGDYEKLFF
18 TRBJ2-3 TRBV2 TRBD2 . TGTGCCAGCGGCGAACTAGCGGGGGGCCGATTTGCCACAGATACGCAGTATTTT CASGELAGGRFATDTQYF
15 TRBJ1-1 TRBV7-2 TRBD1 . TGTGCCAGCAGCTTAGTTGGGACAGCTGGCACTGAAGCTTTCTTT CASSLVGTAGTEAFF
14 TRBJ2-1 TRBV5-6 . . TGTGCCAGCAGGGCCAGGGGCGCGTACAATGAGCAGTTCTTC CASRARGAYNEQFF
14 TRBJ1-1 TRBV19 . . TGTGCCAGTACCCTAAGGATAAGAGAGACTGAAGCTTTCTTT CASTLRIRETEAFF
15 TRBJ1-1 TRBV5-8 TRBD1 . TGTGCCAGCAGCTTGAGACATACAGGGGGAGCTGAAGCTTTCTTT CASSLRHTGGAEAFF
13 TRBJ2-1 TRBV6-5 TRBD2 . TGTGCCAGCAGGACCGGGACTATAAATGAGCAGTTCTTC CASRTGTINEQFF
13 TRBJ2-7 TRBV6-5 . . TGTGCCAGCCGGCCTTTACCCTCCTACGAGCAGTACTTC CASRPLPSYEQYF
13 TRBJ1-3 TRBV18 . . TGTGCCAGCTCGAAGGGGACTGGAAACACCATATATTTT CASSKGTGNTIYF
15 TRBJ1-2 TRBV18 TRBD1 . TGTGCCAGCCGTAATTTGACAGGGCCCCTCTATGGCTACACCTTC CASRNLTGPLYGYTF
17 TRBJ1-5 TRBV19 TRBD1 . TGTGCCACTAAGGACAGGGGGCTGGGAGAGGGCAATCAGCCCCAGCATTTT CATKDRGLGEGNQPQHF
17 TRBJ1-6 TRBV28 . . TGTGCCAGCAGTTTAGGACTCCGCGGGGACGATAATTCACCCCTCCACTTT CASSLGLRGDDNSPLHF